Listed below are T cell receptor beta chains from one sample, sequenced in a study of T cells in Graves' hyperthyroidism and ophthalmopathy. TCRdb re-called the multiplex PCR reads with MiXCR, one entry per CDR3 protein. The data show around 600,000 distinct CDR3 sequences, about 45% seen once. The sample comprised peripheral blood or thyroid tissue (not recorded which). All receptors come from an adult man with Graves' disease, either hyperthyroidism or ophthalmopathy (not recorded which). CDR3s include the opening cysteine and the closing phenylalanine or tryptophan. The D gene is left open where the match is weak. The listing skips clone size in some rows; elsewhere it reads once, few, many or a size class.

clone_size,v_call,j_call,cdr3_length,d_call,cdr3_nt,cdr3_aa
.,TRBV5-1,TRBJ1-2,18,TRBD1,TGCGCCAGCAGCTTGGCCGGGACAGGGGGACTGGGAGACTATGGCTACACCTTC,CASSLAGTGGLGDYGYTF
few,TRBV9,TRBJ1-6,14,TRBD1,TGTGCCAGCAGCGCCGGGACAGGGATACCACCCCTCCACTTT,CASSAGTGIPPLHF
few,TRBV7-8,TRBJ2-2,15,TRBD2,TGTGCCAGCAGCCAATGGACTAGAGGGGCCGGGGAGCTGTTTTTT,CASSQWTRGAGELFF
many,TRBV7-9,TRBJ1-2,13,.,TGTGCCAGCAGCGAGAAAGGGGGCTATGGCTACACCTTC,CASSEKGGYGYTF
.,TRBV2,TRBJ1-1,15,TRBD1,TGTGCCAGCAGCGTGGACGGACAGGGTGAAACTGAAGCTTTCTTT,CASSVDGQGETEAFF
.,TRBV19,TRBJ1-5,15,.,TGTGCCAGTATTGTCAGTGAGTATAGCAATCAGCCCCAGCATTTT,CASIVSEYSNQPQHF
.,TRBV5-1,TRBJ1-2,12,.,TGCGCCAGCAAGCGAGCAGACTCTGGAAACACCTTC,CASKRADSGNTF
many,TRBV29-1,TRBJ1-2,15,.,TGCAGCGTTCTTTTGGTCGGGAACCCAAACTATGGCTACACCTTC,CSVLLVGNPNYGYTF
many,TRBV24-1,TRBJ2-5,15,TRBD1,TGTGCCACCAGTGATCCCGGACAGGGGCAAGAGACCCAGTACTTC,CATSDPGQGQETQYF
.,TRBV7-9,TRBJ1-1,18,.,TGTGCCAGCAGCTTAGTCGTGGGTTTGGCAGGGAAGGACACTGAAGCTTTCTTT,CASSLVVGLAGKDTEAFF
few,TRBV20-1,TRBJ1-3,15,.,TGCAGTGCTAGGACCCACGGTAGCTCTGGAAACACCATATATTTT,CSARTHGSSGNTIYF
.,TRBV11-3,TRBJ1-1,13,.,TGTGCCAGCAGCTTTGGACAGCACACTGAAGCTTTCTTT,CASSFGQHTEAFF
.,TRBV30,TRBJ1-2,11,.,TGTGCCTGGAGTCCGGGGGTCGGCTACACCTTC,CAWSPGVGYTF
.,TRBV20-1,TRBJ2-5,15,.,TGCAGTGCTAGATCCCGCGCTGTGCGTCAAGAGACCCAGTACTTC,CSARSRAVRQETQYF
.,TRBV5-1,TRBJ2-7,15,TRBD2,TGCGCCAGCAGCTTGGGGGTAGCGGGAGTAGACGAGCAGTACTTC,CASSLGVAGVDEQYF
.,TRBV10-3,TRBJ2-2,12,TRBD1,TGTGCCATCTGGACAGGGTTCGGGGAGCTGTTTTTT,CAIWTGFGELFF
.,TRBV7-2,TRBJ2-7,14,TRBD2,TGTGCCAGCAGCCATTGGACTAGCGCGGGCGAGCAGTACTTC,CASSHWTSAGEQYF